The clone carrying this TCR beta chain was seen a handful of times. The sample belongs to a study of blood T cell repertoires in COVID-19. The germline V gene has CDR1 MDHEN and CDR2 SYDVKM. The CDR3 spans 13 residues. V lost 2 bases, J lost 1 base, and 5 bases lay in between. Assay used: immunoSEQ multiplex PCR; TCRdb lists only in-frame clones, some missing. The sample records under 45,000 clones, roughly 73% being singletons. What was sequenced was peripheral blood. The clonotype was recovered from a woman in her sixties or seventies with acute or convalescent COVID-19. This chain uses TRBV28 with TRBJ1-2; no clear D gene. This chain's CDR3 is CASSLTVNYGYTF. The CDR3 DNA is TGTGCCAGCAGTTTAACTGTTAACTATGGCTACACCTTC.